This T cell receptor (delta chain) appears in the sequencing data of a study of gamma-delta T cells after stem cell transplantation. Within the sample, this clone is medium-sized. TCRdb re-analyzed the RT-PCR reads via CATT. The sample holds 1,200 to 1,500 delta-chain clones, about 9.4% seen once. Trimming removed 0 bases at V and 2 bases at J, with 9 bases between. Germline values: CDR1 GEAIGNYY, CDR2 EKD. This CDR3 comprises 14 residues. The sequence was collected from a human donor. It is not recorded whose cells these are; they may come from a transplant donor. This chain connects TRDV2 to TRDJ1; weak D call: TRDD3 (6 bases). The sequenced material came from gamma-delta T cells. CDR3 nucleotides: TGTGCCTGTGACACCGTAGGGGGAACCGATAAACTCATCTTT. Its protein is CACDTVGGTDKLIF.